This T cell receptor beta chain was sequenced in a study of control samples from healthy donors and cancer patients. Method: immunoSEQ multiplex PCR; TCRdb's copy keeps in-frame clones and lacks some. Among around 68,000 clones listed, roughly 82% were seen once. CDR1 LNHDA and CDR2 SQIVND come from the germline V gene (reference sequence). V was pared by 9 bases and J by 5 bases, with 9 bases of the junction left unmatched. There are 13 residues in the CDR3. Sequences were obtained from blood. The chain uses TRBV19 and TRBJ2-5; the match to TRBD2 covers 7 bases. The TCR originated in a man aged 45-65 years in good health. The CDR3 sequence: CASGRQGAETQYF. Here the CDR3 DNA reads TGTGCCAGCGGGAGGCAGGGCGCGGAGACCCAGTACTTC.